This T cell receptor beta chain is from a study of OX40 agonist ivuxolimab in advanced cancers. Study-level background: An anti-OX40 (CD134) antibody with agonistic activity, ivuxolimab, was administered to patients.

The CDR3 is made up of 16 amino acids. V gave up 2 bases and J gave up 4 bases; unmatched junction bases: 7. From germline, CDR1 is SGHAT and CDR2 FQDESV (reference sequence). Study conclusions and caveats: Researchers report that CD8+ T cells had, on average, more expanded clones than CD4+.

Sequenced by immunoSEQ multiplex PCR; TCRdb stores in-frame clones only, minus some. This table has about 34,000 clones, about 93% appearing once. This clone was detected only once. Its target is not known. The chain couples TRBV11-1 to TRBJ2-3, with 9 positions matching TRBD2. This receptor was taken from an adult with an advanced solid tumor such as melanoma, head and neck, liver or kidney cancer. The sample in question was CD4+ or CD8+ T cells sorted from blood, obtained in a trial of the OX40 agonist ivuxolimab. CDR3 residues: CASSLSVAGVSDTQYF. The CDR3, as DNA: TGTGCCAGCAGCTTATCTGTAGCGGGGGTTTCAGATACGCAGTATTTT. The entire variable domain, with the rest obtained from reference TRBV11-1 and TRBJ2-3, is as follows: EAEVAQSPRYKITEKSQAVAFWCDPISGHATLYWYRQILGQGPELLVQFQDESVVDDSQLPKDRFSAERLKGVDSTLKIQPAELGDSAMYLCASSLSVAGVSDTQYFGPGTRLTVL.